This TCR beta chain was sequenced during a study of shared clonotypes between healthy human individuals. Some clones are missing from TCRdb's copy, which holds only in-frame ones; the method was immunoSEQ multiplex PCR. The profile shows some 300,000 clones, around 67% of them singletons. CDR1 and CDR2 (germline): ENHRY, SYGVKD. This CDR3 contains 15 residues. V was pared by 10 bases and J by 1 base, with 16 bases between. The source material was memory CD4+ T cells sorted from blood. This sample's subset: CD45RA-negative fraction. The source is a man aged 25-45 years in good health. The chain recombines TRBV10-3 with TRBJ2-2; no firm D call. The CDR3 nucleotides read TGTGCCACTTCAGAGACTGTAAGGAACACCGGGGAGCTGTTTTTT. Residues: CATSETVRNTGELFF.